This TCR beta chain was recovered during a study of T cell clusters in autoimmune cytopenias. Multiplex touch-down PCR amplified TRB using TRB-A and TRB-B pools in one tube. TCRdb reprocessed the multiplex PCR reads; each CDR3 protein has one entry and no DNA is given. The sample table includes about 5,000 distinct CDR3 sequences. Each sample's input was 250 ng genomic DNA, some 40,000 genome equivalents. These same records also appear under a second study, on T cell repertoires in aging, cancer and after chemotherapy. From that study: Six age groups, ranging from 30 or younger to 70 or older, included the donors.

This clonotype originated in a human donor in good health. The sample taken for sequencing was peripheral blood.

CDR3 protein: CAWSVQGLAGGNEQFF. The J gene is TRBJ2-1, the V gene TRBV30; the D call of TRBD2 rests on TCRdb alone, since no DNA is present to check it. The CDR3 runs to 16 residues. Germline assignment: CDR1 GTSNPN and CDR2 SVGIG (reference sequence).